This is a list of T cell receptor beta chains from one sample in a study of graft-versus-host responses after intestinal transplantation. The protocol was immunoSEQ multiplex PCR, while the TCRdb copy is restricted to in-frame clones and leaves out a portion. The data hold over 100,000 clones, with 85% to 95% observed a single time. For these receptors, no antigen is known. This sample comprised unstimulated CD8+ T cells sorted from spleen or lymph node cells, obtained before transplant. The receptors shown here come from a human donor who was the organ donor for an intestinal transplant. Both conserved end residues are part of each CDR3.

j_call v_call cdr3_aa
TRBJ1-1 TRBV19 CASSTGAIEAFF
TRBJ2-2 TRBV19 CASSGPGDRDRAGELFF
TRBJ2-6 TRBV27 CASRQSSGANVLTF
TRBJ2-1 TRBV6-6 CASLGGNEQFF
TRBJ2-3 TRBV19 CASSIDGDLSTDTQYF
TRBJ2-7 TRBV7-9 CASSFVGPYEQYF
TRBJ1-2 TRBV19 CASSIRTGDYYGYTF
TRBJ2-7 TRBV6-1 CASSEAHGQGYEQYF
TRBJ2-7 TRBV11-3 CASSFLTHYEQYF
TRBJ2-7 TRBV4-1 CASSYRDGSYEQYF
TRBJ2-1 TRBV6-4 CASSPLAGVKDEQFF
TRBJ2-5 TRBV7-6 CASSLGTGQETQYF
TRBJ2-3 TRBV5-6 CASSSRTILVKTDTQYF
TRBJ2-1 TRBV4-3 CASSQDRWDRGRGNEQFF
TRBJ1-5 TRBV2 CASRGTGGQPQHF
TRBJ2-3 TRBV11-2 CASSLGTGIADTQYF
TRBJ2-2 TRBV6-5 CASSYKLTGELFF
TRBJ2-1 TRBV4-1 CASSQRSGTSYNEQFF
TRBJ1-4 TRBV4-1 CASSQGTGIATNEKLFF
TRBJ2-7 TRBV4-3 CASSQDKAPTYEQYF
TRBJ2-7 TRBV6-8 CASSYPKFSPRTSGNSYEQYF
TRBJ2-5 TRBV19 CASSTSGYQETQYF
TRBJ1-1 TRBV9 CASSQTRLNTEAFF
TRBJ2-7 TRBV6-5 CASSYAGAYEQYF
TRBJ2-7 TRBV19 CATSSGSGGAYEQYF
TRBJ2-5 TRBV27 CASKPEGGQETQYF